The next 31 T cell receptor beta chains were all read from a single sample in a study of cytomegalovirus exposure and HLA in healthy donors. PCR amplification relied on 60 Vbeta primers (plus 13 Jbeta primers). Profiled with immunoSEQ multiplex PCR; TCRdb holds only in-frame clones, not every one. The sample shows tens of thousands of clones, 67% of them seen only once. Sequencing used PBMCs. These receptors were taken from a woman aged 50 to 60 in good health and CMV-seropositive.

V and J are TRBV10-3 and TRBJ1-1; 10 nucleotides match TRBD1. CDR1 ENHRY and CDR2 SYGVKD come from the germline V gene. Germline trimming cut 4 bases from V and 4 bases from J; bases unmatched to any gene: 12. The CDR3 has 17 residues. Written as DNA, the CDR3 is TGTGCCATCAGTGGGTCGGGACAGGGGTTTGAGGGCACTGAAGCTTTCTTT. Protein: CAISGSGQGFEGTEAFF.

This chain connects TRBV2 to TRBJ2-1; 8 bases fit TRBD2. The V gene's germline CDR1 is SNHLY and CDR2 FYNNEI. The CDR3 is made up of 16 amino acids. V shed 4 bases, J shed 6 bases, and the junction held 11 bases outside the gene matches. The CDR3 loop is CASSAQLAEGLNEQFF. The DNA for the CDR3 is TGTGCCAGCAGTGCCCAACTAGCGGAGGGTCTCAATGAGCAGTTCTTC. The full variable domain, in which reference TRBV2 and TRBJ2-1 provide the parts outside the CDR3, is EPEVTQTPSHQVTQMGQEVILRCVPISNHLYFYWYRQILGQKVEFLVSFYNNEISEKSEIFDDQFSVERPDGSNFTLKIRSTKLEDSAMYFCASSAQLAEGLNEQFFGPGTRLTVL.

The V call is TRBV19, the J call TRBJ1-2; weak D call: TRBD1 (5 bases). Germline assignment: CDR1 LNHDA and CDR2 SQIVND (reference sequence). The CDR3 is 13 residues long. Trimming cost V 6 bases and J 8 bases, with 16 bases left between them. The CDR3, as DNA: TGTGCCAGTAGCAACTCCGGCAGGGCGGGCTACACCTTC. This sequence encodes CASSNSGRAGYTF.

This clone was picked up a small number of times. The genes are TRBV10-3 and TRBJ2-6; TRBD2 might be the D (5 bases). Trimming took 1 base from V and 0 from J, leaving 10 bases between them. Germline loops: CDR1 ENHRY, CDR2 SYGVKD. This CDR3 contains 17 residues. The CDR3 bases are TGTGCCATCAGTGAGTTTAGCGTGAGCTCTGGGGCCAACGTCCTGACTTTC. Translating gives CAISEFSVSSGANVLTF.

The rearrangement links TRBV4-2 to TRBJ1-3; a weak D match, TRBD1 (6 bases). Per germline, CDR1 LGHNA and CDR2 YNFKEQ. V gave up 0 bases and J gave up 2 bases, with 26 bases separating them. The CDR3 extends over 21 amino acids. The CDR3 DNA is TGTGCCAGCAGCCAAGATCCCAGATGGTTTCTGACAGGTAAGGCTGGAAACACCATATATTTT. Translation: CASSQDPRWFLTGKAGNTIYF.

V and J are TRBV9 and TRBJ2-2; 8 bases are a match to TRBD1. Germline V CDR1 and CDR2: SGDLS, YYNGEE. This CDR3 has 13 residues. J gave up 2 bases and V 10 bases, and 4 bases lay outside the gene matches. CDR3: CASQGANTGELFF. The DNA for the CDR3 is TGTGCCTCGCAGGGGGCAAACACCGGGGAGCTGTTTTTT.

V and J are TRBV6-6 and TRBJ2-2; 11 positions match TRBD1. The CDR3 length is 16 residues. The V and J ends lost 6 bases and 8 bases, in that order; junction bases with no gene match: 11. Germline loops: CDR1 MNHNY, CDR2 SVGAGI (reference sequence). This CDR3 reads CASSRRGQGVGGELFF. The CDR3 DNA reads TGTGCCAGCAGCCGCCGGGGACAGGGGGTAGGGGGGGAGCTGTTTTTT.

The chain is built from TRBV4-1 and TRBJ1-5; 8 nucleotides line up with TRBD1. V gave up 3 bases and J gave up 12 bases; unmatched junction bases: 13. The CDR3 consists of 15 residues. Germline loops: CDR1 MGHRA, CDR2 YSYEKL. CDR3 bases: TGCGCCAGCAGCCACCTCGGGACAGGCCCGCGGGGCCAGCATTTT. Residues: CASSHLGTGPRGQHF.

This chain uses TRBV29-1 with TRBJ2-3, with D unresolved. This CDR3 has 12 amino acids. V was shortened by 7 bases and J by 4 bases, with 12 bases between the two germline ends. CDR1 is SQVTM and CDR2 is ANQGSEA in the germline V gene. CDR3: CSASGLSDTQYF. The CDR3 region has the DNA TGCAGCGCCTCAGGCTTGTCAGATACGCAGTATTTT.

The chain couples TRBV10-2 to TRBJ1-1; no definite D call. Per germline, CDR1 WSHSY and CDR2 SAAADI. Trimming shortened V by 2 bases and J by 3 bases, and 7 bases separated the two germline ends. This CDR3 comprises 13 residues. The CDR3 coding sequence is TGCGCCAGCAGTGAGACCCGAGACACTGAAGCTTTCTTT. Translating it yields CASSETRDTEAFF.

J is TRBJ1-1 and V is TRBV5-6, with D possibly TRBD1 on 5 matching bases. The germline V gene encodes CDR1 SGHDT and CDR2 YYEEEE. Trimming took 0 bases from V and 10 from J, leaving 13 bases between them. CDR3 size: 13 residues. CDR3 sequence reads: CASSLDTPGGAFF. CDR3 DNA: TGTGCCAGCAGCTTGGATACCCCGGGGGGAGCTTTCTTT.

The table lists this clone with a few counts. The J gene is TRBJ1-3, the V gene TRBV4-1; D ambiguous. Per germline, CDR1 MGHRA and CDR2 YSYEKL. The CDR3 is 15 residues long. V was clipped by 0 bases and J by 2 bases, with 8 bases between them. This CDR3 reads CASSQDLTAGNTIYF. CDR3 bases: TGCGCCAGCAGCCAAGATCTAACGGCTGGAAACACCATATATTTT.

The CDR3 DNA sequence: TGCGCCAGCAGCTTGGCCAGCGGTCTTCTCTCTGAAGCTTTCTTT. Its translation is CASSLASGLLSEAFF. The genes are TRBV5-1 and TRBJ1-1; D gene ambiguous. V was pared by 0 bases and J by 6 bases, with 15 bases between. Germline V CDR1 and CDR2: SGHRS, YFSETQ. The CDR3 runs to 15 residues.

CDR3 region: CASSLTYKRGGSNEQFF. CDR3 DNA: TGTGCCAGCAGCTTAACGTACAAGCGGGGGGGCTCCAATGAGCAGTTCTTC. V and J are TRBV7-3 and TRBJ2-1; 10 nucleotides match TRBD2. This CDR3 is built from 17 residues. V lost 0 bases and J lost 6; bases outside the gene matches: 8. Germline lookup yields CDR1 SGHTA and CDR2 FQGTGA.

This clone showed up just a few times. This sequence joins TRBV6-1 and TRBJ1-2; D is ambiguous. From germline, CDR1 is MNHNS and CDR2 SASEGT. The CDR3 sequence is 13 residues long. Between the trimmed V and J ends, which lost 2 bases and 10 bases, there was a span of 14 bases. CDR3 protein: CASSELYEVVYTF. CDR3 bases: TGTGCCAGCAGTGAACTCTACGAAGTGGTCTACACCTTC.

This chain connects TRBV11-3 to TRBJ2-2; weak D call: TRBD2 (5 bases). Germline loops: CDR1 SGHNT, CDR2 YENEEA. Trimming cost V 2 bases and J 4 bases, with 8 bases left between them. The CDR3 runs 14 residues. The CDR3 nucleotides are TGTGCCAGCAGCTTAAGCGGAGTCACCGGGGAGCTGTTTTTT. As protein: CASSLSGVTGELFF.

This clone was recorded once. V and J are TRBV5-1 and TRBJ1-1, with a possible D match to TRBD1 (5 bases). Germline V gene sequence: CDR1 SGHRS, CDR2 YFSETQ. CDR3 length: 16 residues. Trimming cost V 0 bases and J 0 bases, with 12 bases left between them. The chain's CDR3 is CASSLATGDMNTEAFF. In nucleotides, the CDR3 is TGCGCCAGCAGCTTGGCCACAGGAGACATGAACACTGAAGCTTTCTTT.

The chain combines TRBV5-1 with TRBJ2-5; TRBD1 agrees at 7 bases. V was pared by 3 bases and J by 3 bases, with 11 bases of the junction left unmatched. There are 16 residues in the CDR3. CDR1 and CDR2 from the germline V gene are SGHRS and YFSETQ. Here the CDR3 DNA reads TGCGCCAGCAGCTATAGAGGACAGGTAGGCAAAGAGACCCAGTACTTC. Translating it yields CASSYRGQVGKETQYF.

The gene calls are TRBV13 and TRBJ1-1; possibly TRBD1 for D (5 bases). CDR1 and CDR2 (germline): PRHDT, FYEKMQ (reference sequence). This CDR3 is built from 12 residues. V shed 5 bases and J shed 6 bases, with 10 bases lying between them. The CDR3 region is CASSLRTSEAFF. CDR3 coding DNA: TGTGCCAGCAGCCTCCGGACATCTGAAGCTTTCTTT.

The V gene is TRBV10-3, the J gene TRBJ2-3, with 10 nucleotides matching TRBD2. Trimming removed 4 bases from V and 3 bases from J; junction bases left unmatched: 10. Germline V gives CDR1 ENHRY, CDR2 SYGVKD. This CDR3 has 17 amino acids. The CDR3 coding sequence is TGTGCCATCAGTGTTTCCGTAAGCGGGGGGGAGACAGATACGCAGTATTTT. Protein: CAISVSVSGGETDTQYF.

The gene calls are TRBV14 and TRBJ2-5, with D possibly matching TRBD2 (5 bases). Germline values: CDR1 SGHDN, CDR2 FVKESK. The CDR3 runs to 18 residues. Trimming removed 0 bases from V and 1 base from J, with 18 bases in between. The CDR3 region is CASSQDSPAVRTQETQYF. The CDR3 DNA follows: TGTGCCAGCAGCCAAGATTCCCCAGCGGTCCGGACCCAAGAGACCCAGTACTTC.

This sequence joins TRBV7-9 and TRBJ2-2; D possibly corresponds to TRBD2 (6 bases). Germline CDR1 SEHNR, CDR2 FQNEAQ (reference sequence). Between the trimmed V and J ends, which lost 3 bases and 0 bases, there was a span of 14 bases. The CDR3 length is 17 residues. CDR3 coding DNA: TGTGCCAGCAGCTTGGGAAAGGAGGGCCCGAACACCGGGGAGCTGTTTTTT. Translation: CASSLGKEGPNTGELFF.

The V call is TRBV28, the J call TRBJ1-5; TRBD1 matches 8 bases. Trimming removed 7 bases from V and 0 bases from J; junction bases left unmatched: 11. The CDR3 has 17 residues. Germline loops: CDR1 MDHEN, CDR2 SYDVKM. The CDR3, as DNA: TGTGCCAGCACCCTTTTTAACAGGGGGTTTAGCAATCAGCCCCAGCATTTT. As protein: CASTLFNRGFSNQPQHF.

The J gene is TRBJ1-2, the V gene TRBV19, with D hard to call. The germline gives CDR1 LNHDA, CDR2 SQIVND (reference sequence). This CDR3 comprises 14 residues. Trimming left V 4 bases short and J 0 bases short, with 9 bases between. CDR3 region: CASSNRDTNYGYTF. Here the CDR3 DNA reads TGTGCCAGTAGTAACCGGGATACTAACTATGGCTACACCTTC.

The V and J genes are TRBV5-1 and TRBJ2-5; TRBD2 matches at 8 bases. Germline CDR1 and CDR2: SGHRS and YFSETQ. J gave up 3 bases and V 1 base, and 2 bases lay outside the gene matches. The CDR3 is 14 residues long. CDR3 DNA sequence: TGCGCCAGCAGCTTGTACGGGGGGGAAGAGACCCAGTACTTC. This codes for CASSLYGGEETQYF. The variable domain in full, with the rest retrieved from reference TRBV5-1 and TRBJ2-5, is KAGVTQTPRYLIKTRGQQVTLSCSPISGHRSVSWYQQTPGQGLQFLFEYFSETQRNKGNFPGRFSGRQFSNSRSEMNVSTLELGDSALYLCASSLYGGEETQYFGPGTRLLVL.

The J gene is TRBJ1-5, the V gene TRBV7-8; 7 bases line up with TRBD1. The ends lost 2 bases at V and 1 base at J; junction bases unmatched: 2. The CDR3 consists of 15 residues. In germline, CDR1 is SGHVS, CDR2 FQNEAQ. CDR3 nucleotide sequence: TGTGCCAGCAGCTTACCAGGGGGAAGCAATCAGCCCCAGCATTTT. This encodes CASSLPGGSNQPQHF.

This clone was counted a few times. V usage is TRBV9 and J usage is TRBJ2-3; TRBD2 matches at 10 bases. V lost 0 bases, J lost 5 bases, and 12 bases stayed unmatched. Per the germline V gene, CDR1 is SGDLS and CDR2 is YYNGEE. This CDR3 has 18 residues. CDR3 sequence reads: CASSVGPGGAGGLDTQYF. The DNA for the CDR3 is TGTGCCAGCAGCGTAGGTCCTGGGGGAGCGGGGGGGCTAGATACGCAGTATTTT.

This clone appeared a few times. V gene TRBV6-5 combines with J gene TRBJ1-5; D is undetermined. The CDR3 runs 15 residues. Germline V gives CDR1 MNHEY, CDR2 SVGAGI. Trimming took 5 bases from V and 3 from J, leaving 14 bases between them. In DNA, the CDR3 is TGTGCCAGCAGTCCCTCCGAGGGATCCAATCAGCCCCAGCATTTT. Residues: CASSPSEGSNQPQHF.

This clone has only a few counts. The chain employs TRBV5-1 and TRBJ2-2; no definite D call. Germline CDR1 and CDR2: SGHRS and YFSETQ. V shed 1 base and J shed 2 bases, with 9 bases lying between them. The CDR3 length is 15 residues. The CDR3 region has the DNA TGCGCCAGCAGCTTGAGTCACTACAACACCGGGGAGCTGTTTTTT. It specifies CASSLSHYNTGELFF.

The V gene is TRBV21-1, the J gene TRBJ2-5; the table's D call TRBD2 went unverified against the DNA. TRBJ2-7 matches the DNA end more closely, so the J call is doubtful. TRBV21-1 is a pseudogene. The CDR3 runs to 14 residues. The CDR3 coding sequence is TGTGCCAGCACTCAAGCGGGACGGACCTACGAGCAGTACTTC. It translates to CASTQAGRTYEQYF.

Notes on this clone: The sample holds other DNA sequences that translate to the same CDR3. The chain has TRBV6-5 and TRBJ2-1; TRBD1 agrees at 7 bases. CDR1 and CDR2 from the germline V gene are MNHEY and SVGAGI. The J segment lost 7 bases and the V segment lost 0 bases, leaving 0 bases of the junction unmatched. The CDR3 is 13 residues long. CDR3 sequence (DNA): TGTGCCAGCAGTTACTCCAGGGGGAATGAGCAGTTCTTC. Translated, it gives CASSYSRGNEQFF.